This entry lists 5 T cell receptor beta chains sequenced from one sample in a study of PD-1 blockade in classical Hodgkin lymphoma. With no exception, relapse followed autologous stem cell transplantation in all patients, and brentuximab vedotin exposure varied. Generated by immunoSEQ multiplex PCR, the TCRdb table keeps only in-frame clones and is missing some. Of thousands of clones listed, about four fifths were seen once; the top ten hold approximately 35%. The source material was peripheral blood mononuclear cells (PBMCs), sampled before the second cycle of nivolumab. These receptors came from a human donor with classical Hodgkin lymphoma.

The chain employs TRBV14 and TRBJ2-1, with 7 nucleotides matching TRBD2. The junction had 4 bases not matched to a gene; V was cut back by 6 bases and J by 8 bases. The germline V gene has CDR1 SGHDN and CDR2 FVKESK. The CDR3 spans 12 residues. The CDR3 reads CASSFTSDEQFF. CDR3 sequence (DNA): TGTGCCAGCAGTTTCACTAGCGATGAGCAGTTCTTC. The full variable domain, with the rest looked up from reference TRBV14 and TRBJ2-1, is EAGVTQFPSHSVIEKGQTVTLRCDPISGHDNLYWYRRVMGKEIKFLLHFVKESKQDESGMPNNRFLAERTGGTYSTLKVQPAELEDSGVYFCASSFTSDEQFFGPGTRLTVL.

By share of the sample, this clone is medium-sized (0.01 to 0.1%). The V and J genes are TRBV28 and TRBJ2-7, with TRBD2 identical over 10 bases. CDR1 is MDHEN, CDR2 SYDVKM, per germline. The CDR3 sequence is 14 residues long. The junction had 6 bases not matched to a gene; V was cut back by 7 bases and J by 3 bases. The CDR3, as DNA: TGTGCCAGCACTAGACTAGCGGGTAACTACGAGCAGTACTTC. Translation gives CASTRLAGNYEQYF.

The gene calls are TRBV27 and TRBJ1-5; D gene unclear. Germline V gene sequence: CDR1 MNHEY, CDR2 SMNVEV (reference sequence). The ends were cut back, 3 bases at V and 7 bases at J, with 13 bases in the middle. CDR3 length: 14 residues. In DNA, the CDR3 is TGTGCCAGCAGTTTCGTGGGAATAGAGCAGCCCCAGCATTTT. It codes for CASSFVGIEQPQHF.

This clone was recorded once. The chain joins TRBV25-1 to TRBJ2-7; 8 nucleotides line up with TRBD1. In germline, CDR1 is MGHDK, CDR2 SYGVNS. The CDR3 extends over 15 amino acids. Trimming removed 2 bases from V and 7 bases from J; junction bases left unmatched: 10. The CDR3 DNA follows: TGTGCCAGCAGTGAACAGGGGGCGCGATTGGGGGAGCAGTACTTC. Translation gives CASSEQGARLGEQYF.

The chain couples TRBV28 to TRBJ2-7; 7 bases match TRBD2. V shed 3 bases, J shed 4 bases, and the junction held 9 bases outside the gene matches. Germline V CDR1 and CDR2: MDHEN, SYDVKM. The CDR3 has 15 amino acids. CDR3 bases: TGTGCCAGCAGTTTTCTCGGGGAGGGCCCGTACGAGCAGTACTTC. This sequence encodes CASSFLGEGPYEQYF.